Listed below are T cell receptor beta chains from one sample, sequenced in a study of shared clonotypes between healthy human individuals. Some clones are missing from TCRdb's copy, which holds only in-frame ones; the method was immunoSEQ multiplex PCR. Of 2 million or so clones in the sample, 90% to 95% were seen once. The specimen was naive CD4+ T cells sorted from blood. These receptors came from a man younger than 30 in good health. Each CDR3 is given with its conserved first and last residue. Each record gives: J gene, clone size, V gene, D gene, CDR3 protein, CDR3 DNA. A D gene is named only where the DNA matches it firmly. Expanded clones get a size class; other rows say once, few or many, or leave the size out.

j_call: TRBJ1-4; clone_size: -; v_call: TRBV21-1; d_call: -; cdr3_aa: CASSKDLRGRNEKLFF; cdr3_nt: TGTGCCAGCAGCAAAGATCTCAGGGGACGAAATGAAAAACTGTTTTTT
j_call: TRBJ1-1; clone_size: once; v_call: TRBV7-2; d_call: TRBD1; cdr3_aa: CASSLDRGNTEAFF; cdr3_nt: TGTGCCAGCAGCCTCGACAGGGGTAACACTGAAGCTTTCTTT
j_call: TRBJ2-1; clone_size: -; v_call: TRBV9; d_call: -; cdr3_aa: CASNLMGYYNEQFF; cdr3_nt: TGTGCCAGCAACCTAATGGGCTACTACAATGAGCAGTTCTTC
j_call: TRBJ1-6; clone_size: -; v_call: TRBV19; d_call: TRBD1; cdr3_aa: CASTIDRVGSPLHF; cdr3_nt: TGTGCCAGTACCATCGACAGGGTAGGATCACCCCTCCACTTT
j_call: TRBJ2-2; clone_size: -; v_call: TRBV12-5; d_call: -; cdr3_aa: CASGLPRASGTARRFDTGELFF; cdr3_nt: TGTGCTAGTGGTTTGCCCCGAGCAAGTGGCACCGCGAGACGGTTCGACACCGGGGAGCTGTTTTTT
j_call: TRBJ2-5; clone_size: -; v_call: TRBV10-3; d_call: -; cdr3_aa: CAISTLGREVSRGAETQYF; cdr3_nt: TGTGCCATCAGTACCCTCGGCAGGGAAGTCAGCCGTGGAGCAGAGACCCAGTACTTC
j_call: TRBJ2-7; clone_size: once; v_call: TRBV5-4; d_call: TRBD1; cdr3_aa: CASSPPGQVYEQYF; cdr3_nt: TGTGCCAGCAGCCCGCCGGGACAGGTCTACGAGCAGTACTTC
j_call: TRBJ2-3; clone_size: -; v_call: TRBV9; d_call: TRBD2; cdr3_aa: CASTQRGNTDTQYF; cdr3_nt: TGTGCCAGCACACAGCGGGGAAACACAGATACGCAGTATTTT
j_call: TRBJ2-2; clone_size: -; v_call: TRBV9; d_call: TRBD1; cdr3_aa: CASSVGTGGSGELFF; cdr3_nt: TGTGCCAGCAGCGTGGGAACAGGGGGTAGCGGGGAGCTGTTTTTT
j_call: TRBJ2-3; clone_size: once; v_call: TRBV6-5; d_call: TRBD1; cdr3_aa: CASSVTGGETDTQYF; cdr3_nt: TGTGCCAGCAGTGTTACAGGGGGCGAAACAGATACGCAGTATTTT
j_call: TRBJ1-5; clone_size: -; v_call: TRBV6-1; d_call: -; cdr3_aa: CASSERNQPQHF; cdr3_nt: TGTGCCAGCAGTGAGCGAAATCAGCCCCAGCATTTT
j_call: TRBJ1-5; clone_size: -; v_call: TRBV19; d_call: -; cdr3_aa: CASSMGREAQPQHF; cdr3_nt: TGTGCCAGTAGTATGGGCAGGGAGGCTCAGCCCCAGCATTTT
j_call: TRBJ1-2; clone_size: -; v_call: TRBV7-9; d_call: -; cdr3_aa: CASSADGYGYTF; cdr3_nt: TGTGCCAGCAGCGCGGACGGATATGGCTACACCTTC
j_call: TRBJ1-6; clone_size: -; v_call: TRBV5-4; d_call: -; cdr3_aa: CASSPDVNSPLHF; cdr3_nt: TGTGCCAGCAGCCCCGACGTAAATTCACCCCTCCACTTT
j_call: TRBJ2-1; clone_size: -; v_call: TRBV6-5; d_call: -; cdr3_aa: CASKRGGLHNEQFF; cdr3_nt: TGTGCCAGCAAAAGGGGGGGTTTGCACAATGAGCAGTTCTTC